The 18 T cell receptor beta chains below come from one sample, sequenced in a study of early T cells in non-severe SARS-CoV-2 infection. Using its own MiXCR run on the 5' RACE reads, TCRdb lists one record per CDR3 protein. The table lists about 68,000 distinct CDR3 sequences, approximately 11% of them singletons. Sequencing was performed on whole blood. Receptors originate from an adult who was a healthcare worker with PCR-confirmed SARS-CoV-2 infection or an uninfected control (not recorded which).

This clonotype was detected a few times. J is TRBJ2-1 and V is TRBV5-1; unclear D gene. V lost 1 base, J lost 8 bases, and 10 bases lay in between. CDR1 is SGHRS, CDR2 YFSETQ, per germline. This CDR3 comprises 13 residues. The CDR3 region has the DNA TGCGCCAGCAGCTTGAACGGTCTTGATGAGCAGTTCTTC. Protein product: CASSLNGLDEQFF. The variable domain in full, with the rest retrieved from reference TRBV5-1 and TRBJ2-1, is KAGVTQTPRYLIKTRGQQVTLSCSPISGHRSVSWYQQTPGQGLQFLFEYFSETQRNKGNFPGRFSGRQFSNSRSEMNVSTLELGDSALYLCASSLNGLDEQFFGPGTRLTVL.

This clonotype was seen ten or more times. J is TRBJ2-2 and V is TRBV7-7; D is unresolved. Germline values: CDR1 SSHAT, CDR2 FNYEAQ (reference sequence). The CDR3 length is 13 residues. V was cut by 2 bases and J by 7 bases, with 8 bases left in between. For the CDR3, the DNA is TGTGCCAGCAGCTTATCGAGCCGCGGGGAGCTGTTTTTT. Its protein product is CASSLSSRGELFF.

The chain combines TRBV7-3 with TRBJ2-3; 10 bases line up with TRBD1. Germline V CDR1 and CDR2: SGHTA, FQGTGA. The CDR3 length is 15 residues. V lost 2 bases to trimming and J lost 5 bases; unmatched junction nucleotides: 4. Written as DNA, the CDR3 is TGTGCCAGCAGCTTAGGGACAGGGGATTTAGATACGCAGTATTTT. Translating it yields CASSLGTGDLDTQYF.

The CDR3: CSAGRDEAFF. DNA of the CDR3: TGCAGCGCTGGGAGGGACGAAGCTTTCTTT. The chain carries TRBV29-1 and TRBJ1-1, with D possibly being TRBD1 (5 bases). V was pared by 7 bases and J by 8 bases, with 11 bases between. This CDR3 is 10 amino acids long. CDR1 is SQVTM, CDR2 ANQGSEA, per germline.

The V gene is TRBV7-6, the J gene TRBJ2-1; 8 nucleotides line up with TRBD2. The CDR3 sequence is 15 residues long. Looked up from germline, CDR1 is SGHVS and CDR2 is FNYEAQ. Trimming at V came to 5 bases and at J to 1 base, leaving 4 bases not matched to a gene. The CDR3 sequence is CASSKTSESYNEQFF. The CDR3 DNA reads TGTGCCAGCAGCAAGACTAGCGAGTCCTACAATGAGCAGTTCTTC.

CDR3 nucleotide sequence: TGTGCCAGCAGCTTACGTGCCGGCGGTTTAGCCGAGCAGTACTTC. Residues: CASSLRAGGLAEQYF. The V call is TRBV11-2, the J call TRBJ2-7; D is unclear. The CDR3 loop spans 15 amino acids. V was shortened by 2 bases and J by 6 bases, with 17 bases between the two germline ends. CDR1 SGHAT and CDR2 FQNNGV come from the germline V gene.

This clonotype was observed many times. The gene calls are TRBV28 and TRBJ1-2; TRBD1 matches 7 bases. CDR1 and CDR2 (germline): MDHEN, SYDVKM. This CDR3 contains 15 residues. Trimming took 5 bases from V and 2 from J; bases not matched to a gene: 8. CDR3 residues: CASSQVTGSNYGYTF. The CDR3 bases are TGTGCCAGCAGTCAAGTGACAGGGTCCAACTATGGCTACACCTTC.

The chain joins TRBV20-1 to TRBJ2-3; 10 bases map to TRBD2. Germline CDR1 reads DFQATT; CDR2 reads SNEGSKA (reference sequence). The CDR3 is made up of 14 amino acids. V trimming: 0 bases; J trimming: 9 bases; junction bases outside the gene matches: 6. CDR3 region: CSAREGGTSDTQYF. CDR3 DNA sequence: TGCAGTGCTAGAGAGGGCGGGACTAGCGACACGCAGTATTTT.

The rearrangement links TRBV11-2 to TRBJ1-5; maybe TRBD1 (5 bases). CDR3 length equals 16 residues. V dropped 3 bases and J dropped 4 bases, with 16 bases sitting between them. Germline assignment: CDR1 SGHAT and CDR2 FQNNGV. The CDR3: CASSLMAGRGNQPQHF. In DNA form, the CDR3 reads TGTGCCAGCAGCTTGATGGCGGGACGGGGGAATCAGCCCCAGCATTTT. Drawing the rest from reference TRBV11-2 and TRBJ1-5, the complete variable domain is EAGVAQSPRYKIIEKRQSVAFWCNPISGHATLYWYQQILGQGPKLLIQFQNNGVVDDSQLPKDRFSAERLKGVDSTLKIQPAKLEDSAVYLCASSLMAGRGNQPQHFGDGTRLSIL.

This clonotype has just a few counts. V usage is TRBV20-1 and J usage is TRBJ2-1, with TRBD2 identical over 10 bases. Germline V gene sequence: CDR1 DFQATT, CDR2 SNEGSKA (reference sequence). The CDR3 runs 16 residues. The ends lost 5 bases at V and 6 bases at J; junction bases unmatched: 13. The CDR3 spells CSAEGVGTSVFNEQFF. DNA of the CDR3: TGCAGTGCTGAGGGGGTGGGGACTAGCGTATTCAATGAGCAGTTCTTC.

This clonotype was observed at least ten times. This chain connects TRBV20-1 to TRBJ2-7, with D unclear. Looked up from germline, CDR1 is DFQATT and CDR2 is SNEGSKA (reference sequence). V gave up 0 bases and J gave up 4 bases, with 7 bases separating them. This CDR3 spans 12 amino acids. This CDR3 is CSARELEYEQYF. CDR3 nucleotides: TGCAGTGCTAGAGAATTGGAGTACGAGCAGTACTTC.

This chain links TRBV7-2 with TRBJ2-6; TRBD1 matches at 9 bases. The CDR3 length is 19 residues. Germline CDR1 is SGHTA and CDR2 is FQGNSA. The V segment lost 5 bases and the J segment 0 bases; nucleotides outside the gene matches: 11. CDR3 region: CASSPRAPGQGSGANVLTF. The CDR3 DNA is TGTGCCAGCAGCCCTCGAGCCCCGGGACAGGGCTCTGGGGCCAACGTCCTGACTTTC.

This clonotype was observed many times. The chain combines TRBV7-3 with TRBJ1-6; the D is unclear. Germline CDR1 SGHTA, CDR2 FQGTGA. The CDR3 contains 14 residues. Trimming stripped 6 bases from V and 5 bases from J, with 11 bases between. The CDR3 nucleotides read TGTGCCAGCAGGTCAGACGCCAATAATTCACCCCTCCACTTT. It specifies CASRSDANNSPLHF.

In this sample, this clonotype turned up a few times. The V call is TRBV20-1, the J call TRBJ2-3, with D perhaps assigned TRBD1 or TRBD2 (5 bases each). Trimming took 8 bases from V and 6 from J, leaving 18 bases between them. CDR1 and CDR2 from the germline V gene are DFQATT and SNEGSKA (reference sequence). There are 13 residues in the CDR3. CDR3 nucleotides: TGCAGTACAAGCCCCGGGGCCAGGGATACGCAGTATTTT. This codes for CSTSPGARDTQYF.

The J gene is TRBJ2-7, the V gene TRBV6-6, with TRBD2 matching over 8 bases. The junction had 6 bases not matched to a gene; V was cut back by 8 bases and J by 0 bases. The V gene's germline CDR1 is MNHNY and CDR2 SVGAGI (reference sequence). This CDR3 comprises 14 residues. The CDR3 nucleotides are TGTGCCAGCCTCGGGGGGGATGGCTCCTACGAGCAGTACTTC. It specifies CASLGGDGSYEQYF.

V is TRBV7-2 and J is TRBJ1-5; D uncertain. CDR1 is SGHTA, CDR2 FQGNSA, per germline. The CDR3 covers 13 residues. V was clipped by 2 bases and J by 5 bases, with 7 bases between them. The CDR3 loop is CASSLWEDQPQHF. The CDR3 DNA reads TGTGCCAGCAGCTTATGGGAGGATCAGCCCCAGCATTTT. The full variable domain, its missing parts supplied by reference TRBV7-2 and TRBJ1-5, is GAGVSQSPSNKVTEKGKDVELRCDPISGHTALYWYRQSLGQGLEFLIYFQGNSAPDKSGLPSDRFSAERTGGSVSTLTIQRTQQEDSAVYLCASSLWEDQPQHFGDGTRLSIL.

This clonotype turned up a few times. The chain employs TRBV11-2 and TRBJ2-7; D is tentatively TRBD1 or TRBD2 (7 bases each). The germline V gene encodes CDR1 SGHAT and CDR2 FQNNGV. The V gene lost 5 bases and the J gene lost 7 bases, with 24 bases spanning the gap. The CDR3 is 16 residues long. This chain's CDR3 is CASSTFRGDYRWEQYF. In DNA form, the CDR3 reads TGTGCCAGCAGCACCTTCAGGGGGGACTACCGTTGGGAGCAGTACTTC.

Only a few counts were recorded for this clonotype. The V call is TRBV28, the J call TRBJ2-1; a weak D match, TRBD2 (5 bases). Looked up from germline, CDR1 is MDHEN and CDR2 is SYDVKM. The CDR3 consists of 12 residues. Here the CDR3 DNA reads TGTGGGACGGGGAGCTCCTACAATGAGCAGTTCTTC. Translation: CGTGSSYNEQFF.